Each of the 10 T cell receptor beta chains below was sequenced from the same sample in a study of T-cell memory formation after mild COVID-19. TCRdb analysed the 5' RACE reads with MiXCR anew, one entry per CDR3 protein. Among around 320,000 distinct CDR3 sequences, approximately 19% were seen once, and the ten largest hold around 20%. Sequencing was done on a sample of PBMCs or a T cell subset sorted from them (not recorded which). Receptor source: a man between 18 and 29 years old who had mild COVID-19 (a few samples of this study predate the infection). Cell type and time point are not known.

This clonotype was detected only a few times. The V gene is TRBV5-4, the J gene TRBJ2-1, with 12 bases fitting TRBD2. With V trimmed by 6 bases and J by 9 bases, 7 bases remained unmatched. The CDR3 spans 14 residues. Germline V gene data show CDR1 as SGHNT and CDR2 as YYREEE (reference sequence). This CDR3 is CASKLAGGPGEQFF. Here the CDR3 DNA reads TGTGCCAGCAAGCTAGCGGGGGGGCCCGGTGAGCAGTTCTTC.

The chain couples TRBV5-1 to TRBJ1-4; no definite D call. V shed 4 bases and J shed 4 bases, with 11 bases lying between them. The CDR3 is 14 amino acids. Germline CDR1 reads SGHRS; CDR2 reads YFSETQ. In nucleotides, the CDR3 is TGCGCCAGCAGCCTTGACGGATATAATGAAAAACTGTTTTTT. This gives the protein CASSLDGYNEKLFF.

V is TRBV5-6 and J is TRBJ2-5; D uncertain. Trimming removed 2 bases from V and 7 bases from J, with 12 bases in between. The germline V gene encodes CDR1 SGHDT and CDR2 YYEEEE. This CDR3 has 13 residues. The CDR3 protein is CASSLTDQATQYF. DNA of the CDR3: TGTGCCAGCAGCTTAACCGACCAGGCGACCCAGTACTTC.

This chain joins TRBV10-3 and TRBJ2-3; possibly TRBD1 for D (5 bases). This CDR3 contains 12 residues. V was cut by 5 bases and J by 4 bases, with 7 bases left in between. CDR1 and CDR2 (germline): ENHRY, SYGVKD. The CDR3: CAISQGPDTQYF. CDR3 nucleotides: TGTGCCATCAGTCAGGGTCCAGATACGCAGTATTTT.

The J gene is TRBJ2-7, the V gene TRBV30; 7 bases align to TRBD2. Germline CDR1 reads GTSNPN; CDR2 reads SVGIG (reference sequence). The V and J ends lost 1 base and 3 bases, in that order; junction bases with no gene match: 9. The CDR3 sequence is 15 residues long. The CDR3 here is CAWSGGSGAYYEQYF. DNA of the CDR3: TGTGCCTGGAGTGGGGGCAGCGGGGCCTACTACGAGCAGTACTTC.

This rearrangement joins TRBV6-6 to TRBJ1-5; 10 bases map to TRBD1. From germline, CDR1 is MNHNY and CDR2 SVGAGI (reference sequence). V lost 9 bases and J lost 3; bases outside the gene matches: 2. The CDR3 consists of 13 residues. This CDR3 reads CARGQGINQPQHF. The CDR3 nucleotides read TGTGCCAGGGGACAGGGGATCAATCAGCCCCAGCATTTT.

This clonotype came up a few times. V gene TRBV12-3 or TRBV12-4 combines with J gene TRBJ2-7; D is tentatively TRBD1 or TRBD2 (5 bases each). The CDR3 runs 13 residues. Trimming stripped 8 bases from V and 6 bases from J, with 17 bases between. CDR3 DNA: TGTGCCAGCGAAGGGACGGTTGGGTCCGAGCAGTACTTC. It specifies CASEGTVGSEQYF.

This clonotype was seen repeatedly, ten times or more. Germline is not matched at one junction end, which may reflect a read error. The J gene is TRBJ2-3, the V gene TRBV5-1, with no clear D. Germline CDR1 SGHRS, CDR2 YFSETQ. The CDR3 runs to 12 residues. CDR3 in DNA: TGTGCCAGCAGCTTTAACACAGATACGCAGTATTTT. Protein sequence: CASSFNTDTQYF.

The V and J genes are TRBV4-1 and TRBJ1-1; tentatively, D is TRBD1 (5 bases). CDR1 and CDR2 (germline): MGHRA, YSYEKL. The CDR3 has 14 amino acids. V lost 7 bases and J lost 0, with 12 bases in between. In DNA form, the CDR3 reads TGCGCCAGCAACCGTGGGGGGATGAACACTGAAGCTTTCTTT. Its translation: CASNRGGMNTEAFF.

This clonotype turned up a few times. The chain recombines TRBV6-2 or TRBV6-3 with TRBJ1-5; 8 bases align to TRBD1. After removal of 2 bases from V and 7 bases from J, the junction contained 7 bases not matched to a gene. There are 15 residues in the CDR3. Germline assignment: CDR1 MNHEY and CDR2 SVGEGT. The CDR3 DNA sequence: TGTGCCAGCAGTTACGGGGGGACAGGTTCCCAGCCCCAGCATTTT. Translating gives CASSYGGTGSQPQHF.